This T cell receptor (beta chain) came from a study of blood T cell repertoires in COVID-19. CDR1 and CDR2 (germline): LNHDA, SQIVND (reference sequence). There are 15 residues in the CDR3. Between the trimmed V and J ends, which lost 6 bases and 6 bases, there was a span of 17 bases. Source study methods: Reference gene primer amplification gave estimated nucleated cell counts. Clones were read by immunoSEQ multiplex PCR, and TCRdb kept only the in-frame ones, dropping some. That table is the source of V, J and clone size, and D and trimming were worked out from the DNA. The sample consists of under 7,000 clones, less than 85% of them appearing once.

The V and J genes are TRBV19 and TRBJ2-2; maybe TRBD1 (5 bases). Sequencing was done on a sample of peripheral blood. This receptor was taken from a human donor in a cohort sampled during active COVID-19. CDR3 protein: CASRGRDESAGELFF. The CDR3 region has the DNA TGTGCCAGTAGGGGCAGGGATGAGAGTGCCGGGGAGCTGTTTTTT.